This TCR beta chain was documented in a study of shared clonotypes between healthy human individuals (dated by TCRdb to between 2020 and 2021). With respect to the entire study: The cohort comprised a couple of women and a few men aged 18 to 49 years. To increase sequencing depth and limit assay-specific biases, TCR repertoire library preparation and sequencing were carried out by different laboratories using diverse techniques. For each donor, three plates each were used for CD4 naive and CD4 memory, two plates were used for CD8 naive, and one plate was used for CD8 memory. The study deeply sequenced blood TCR repertoires of five healthy adults to estimate repertoire size and the extent of clonotype sharing between individuals. Per donor, leukapheresis produced somewhere between about 0.94 and 8.9 billion PBMCs.

The paper as a whole reports these results and caveats: Incomplete sequencing was indicated by rarefaction of sorted-subset datasets, despite the large sequencing depth. Higher generation probabilities were observed for clonotypes shared by all four sorted-subset donors than for non-shared clonotypes. Sharing across a few donors was observed for about 5% of naive CD4, about 4% of naive CD8, over 2% of memory CD4, and 0.4% of memory CD8 clonotypes. Sampling was restricted to blood, and TCR repertoires in tissue are likely to differ from TCR repertoires in blood. Naive subsets generally had larger estimated clonotype richness than memory subsets. The small number of donors limited the genetic and exposure-history diversity represented. Based on pairwise subsampling, the degree of clonotype sharing among donors was expected to be affected by sequencing depth.

CD8 naive samples were CD45RO-negative cells positively selected for CCR7, giving a CD45RA+CCR7+ population that excluded TemRA cells. Healthy HIV-negative adults with no recently reported acute infections or vaccinations were included as donors. All donors were Caucasian adults living in Nashville, Tennessee, USA. Blood was collected by leukapheresis, and PBMCs were isolated by Ficoll-Histopaque density gradient centrifugation and then cryopreserved in liquid nitrogen vapor phase. Analytical flow cytometry was used to check the purity and quantity of every magnetically sorted T cell population. From each sorted fraction, genomic DNA was isolated and quantified by UV absorbance on a Nanodrop 2000c. Using the deep immunoSEQ assay, TCR CDR3 regions were amplified from genomic DNA by multiplex PCR. Extracted genomic DNA from each cell subset was distributed evenly across all wells of several immunoSEQ 96-well plates, and each plate was treated as a replicate. For sorted subsets, 150 to 200 ng genomic DNA, equal to tens of thousands of T cell genomes, was loaded into each replicate PCR. The purified libraries were quantified using a Qubit 3.0 fluorometer, sized with a Bioanalyzer 2100, and then quantified again using the KAPA Library Quantification kit. Every immunoSEQ 96-well plate was sequenced on a separate single-read 150-cycle Illumina NextSeq 550 flow cell. Per the authors' processing: Because only junctional sequences without quality scores were contained in the immunoSEQ output, filtering matching that applied to full-length reads could not be performed. To assign V/J genes and CDR3, sequences were annotated against IMGT germline references using PyIR, a Python wrapper for IgBLAST v1.9. Reads were filtered out if the reads had weak V/J assignments (E-value above 1e-6), no CDR3, stop codons, out-of-frame junctions, or ambiguous translated residues. A V3J clonotype was defined by an identical inferred V gene, J gene, and CDR3 amino acid sequence. The percentage overlap between two repertoires was calculated by dividing the number of shared unique clonotypes by the size of the smaller repertoire. Three approaches were used to assess repertoire richness: RTK rarefaction, the Chao1 estimator, and Recon v2.1 estimates of unobserved clonotypes. OLGA was used to compute generation probabilities for all TCRbeta clonotypes that the gDNA method yielded from a handful of donors. TCRdb re-hosts the immuneACCESS table, in-frame sequences only. Its copies lack some clones; in the studies checked, an unresolved V gene accounts for under half of them, and the cause for the rest is not known. V, J and clone size are those of that table, while D and trimming were read from the DNA. This sample comprises millions of clones, approximately 95% of them detected only once. Clones ranked in the top ten supply 0.85% to 1.2% of the sample.

For this clone: The antigen it binds to is not known. No clone much larger than this one lies a single base away; base qualities are absent.

There are 15 amino acids in the CDR3, from cysteine to phenylalanine inclusive. The kept DNA is CDR3 alone, 45 bases in frame from the first base. Trimming accounts for 1 base at V and 5 bases at J, while the number of junction bases matched to no gene is 8. The germline V gene sets CDR1 to SGHAT and CDR2 to FQNNGV. This TCR was recovered from a man younger than 35 in good health. Sequenced input: naive CD8+ T cells sorted from blood. The cell subset or site label, as the study defines it: CD45RA+CCR7+. The rearranged segments are TRBV11-2 and TRBJ2-7, and 7 bases in between align with TRBD1. The DNA sequence is as follows: TGTGCCAGCAGCTTAGGACAGGGCCGTTTAAACGAGCAGTACTTC. The resulting protein is CASSLGQGRLNEQYF.